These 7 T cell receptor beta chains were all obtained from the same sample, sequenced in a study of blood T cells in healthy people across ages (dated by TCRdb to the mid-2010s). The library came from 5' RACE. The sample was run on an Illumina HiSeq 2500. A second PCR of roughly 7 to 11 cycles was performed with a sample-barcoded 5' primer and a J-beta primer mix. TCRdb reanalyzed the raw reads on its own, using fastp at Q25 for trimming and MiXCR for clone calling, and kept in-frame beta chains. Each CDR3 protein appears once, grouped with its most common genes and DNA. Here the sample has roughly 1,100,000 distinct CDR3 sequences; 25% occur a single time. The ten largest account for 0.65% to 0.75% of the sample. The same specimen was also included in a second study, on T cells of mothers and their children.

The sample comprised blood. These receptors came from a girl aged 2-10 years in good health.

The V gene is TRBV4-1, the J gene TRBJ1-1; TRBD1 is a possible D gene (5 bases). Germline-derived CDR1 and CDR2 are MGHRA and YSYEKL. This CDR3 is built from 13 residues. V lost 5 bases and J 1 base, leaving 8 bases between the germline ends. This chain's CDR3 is CASSWDANTEAFF. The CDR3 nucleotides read TGCGCCAGCAGCTGGGACGCGAACACTGAAGCTTTCTTT.

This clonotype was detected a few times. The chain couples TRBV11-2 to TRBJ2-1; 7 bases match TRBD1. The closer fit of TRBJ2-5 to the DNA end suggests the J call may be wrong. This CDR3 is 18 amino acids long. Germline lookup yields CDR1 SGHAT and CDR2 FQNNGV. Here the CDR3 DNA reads TGTGCCAGCAGCGTTTCCGGGCGACAGGGCTCCTCATGGGAGACCCAGTACTTC. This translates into CASSVSGRQGSSWETQYF.

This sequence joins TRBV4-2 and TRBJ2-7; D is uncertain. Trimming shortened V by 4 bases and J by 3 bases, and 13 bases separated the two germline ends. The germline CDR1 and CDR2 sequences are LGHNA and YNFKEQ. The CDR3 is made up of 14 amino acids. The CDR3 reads CASSPEVVGYEQYF. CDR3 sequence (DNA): TGTGCCAGCAGCCCCGAGGTGGTAGGCTACGAGCAGTACTTC.

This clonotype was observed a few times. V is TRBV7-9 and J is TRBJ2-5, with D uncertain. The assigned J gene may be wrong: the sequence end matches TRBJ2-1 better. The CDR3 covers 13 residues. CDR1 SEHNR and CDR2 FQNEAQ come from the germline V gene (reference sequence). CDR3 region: CASTPPSSNEQFF. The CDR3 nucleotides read TGTGCCAGCACCCCTCCCAGCTCCAATGAGCAGTTCTTC.

The CDR3 DNA reads TGTGCCAGCAGTATTACAGGTTCGGGAGCGGATGGCTACACCTTC. Translation gives CASSITGSGADGYTF. V gene TRBV11-1 combines with J gene TRBJ1-2; possibly TRBD1 for D (5 bases). Between the trimmed V and J ends, which lost 6 bases and 6 bases, there was a span of 20 bases. Germline V lookup: CDR1 SGHAT, CDR2 FQDESV (reference sequence). The CDR3 length is 15 residues.

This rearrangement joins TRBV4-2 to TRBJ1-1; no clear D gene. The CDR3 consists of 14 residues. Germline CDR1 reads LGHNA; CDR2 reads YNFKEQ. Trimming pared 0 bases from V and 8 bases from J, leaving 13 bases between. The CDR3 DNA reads TGTGCCAGCAGCCAAGATAAGGCAGCGTGGGAAGCTTTCTTT. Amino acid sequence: CASSQDKAAWEAFF.

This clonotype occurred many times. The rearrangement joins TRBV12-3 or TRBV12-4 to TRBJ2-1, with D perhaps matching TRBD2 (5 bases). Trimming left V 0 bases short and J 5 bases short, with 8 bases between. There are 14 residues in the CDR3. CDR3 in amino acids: CASSLAGVNNEQFF. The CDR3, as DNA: TGTGCCAGCAGTTTAGCGGGAGTTAACAATGAGCAGTTCTTC.